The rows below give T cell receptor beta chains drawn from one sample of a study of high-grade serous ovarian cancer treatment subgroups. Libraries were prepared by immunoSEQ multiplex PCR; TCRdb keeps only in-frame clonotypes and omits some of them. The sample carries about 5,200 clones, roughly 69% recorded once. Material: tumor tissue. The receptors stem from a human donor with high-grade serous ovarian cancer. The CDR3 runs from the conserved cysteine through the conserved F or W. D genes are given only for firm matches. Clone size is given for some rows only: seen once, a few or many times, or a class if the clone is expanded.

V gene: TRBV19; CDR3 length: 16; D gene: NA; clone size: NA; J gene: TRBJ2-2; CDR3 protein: CASSIIGQGNTGELFF; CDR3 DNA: TGTGCCAGTAGTATTATAGGGCAGGGGAACACCGGGGAGCTGTTTTTT
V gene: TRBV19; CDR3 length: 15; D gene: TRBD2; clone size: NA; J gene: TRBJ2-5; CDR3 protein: CASSIGPAGGETQYF; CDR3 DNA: TGTGCCAGTAGTATAGGCCCAGCGGGGGGGGAGACCCAGTACTTC
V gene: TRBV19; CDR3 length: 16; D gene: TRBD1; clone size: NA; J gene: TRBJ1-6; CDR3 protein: CASSTTGTGRNSPLHF; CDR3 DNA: TGTGCCAGTAGTACCACGGGGACAGGGAGGAATTCACCCCTCCACTTT
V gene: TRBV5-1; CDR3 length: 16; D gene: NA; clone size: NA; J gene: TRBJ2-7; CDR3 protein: CASSLAGSDSTYEQYF; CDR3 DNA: TGCGCCAGCAGCTTGGCCGGTAGCGATTCTACCTACGAGCAGTACTTC
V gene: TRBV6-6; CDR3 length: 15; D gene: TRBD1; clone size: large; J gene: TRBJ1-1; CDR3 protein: CASRQYDRAGAEAFF; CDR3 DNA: TGTGCCAGCAGGCAATATGACAGGGCTGGCGCTGAAGCTTTCTTT
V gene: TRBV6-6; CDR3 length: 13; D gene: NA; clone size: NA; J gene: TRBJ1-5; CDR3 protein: CASSYNHVQPQHF; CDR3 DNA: TGTGCCAGCAGTTACAATCATGTACAGCCCCAGCATTTT
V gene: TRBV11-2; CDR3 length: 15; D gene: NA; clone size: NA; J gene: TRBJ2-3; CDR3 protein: CASSLGPGGPDTQYF; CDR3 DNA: TGTGCCAGCAGCTTAGGCCCCGGGGGGCCAGATACGCAGTATTTT
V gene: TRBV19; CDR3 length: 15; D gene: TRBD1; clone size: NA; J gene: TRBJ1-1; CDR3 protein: CASSPGQGLGTEAFF; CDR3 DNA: TGTGCCAGTAGTCCCGGACAGGGTTTGGGCACTGAAGCTTTCTTT
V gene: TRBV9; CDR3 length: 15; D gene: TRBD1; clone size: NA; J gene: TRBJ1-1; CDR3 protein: CASSPGTELSDEAFF; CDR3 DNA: TGTGCCAGCAGCCCCGGGACAGAGCTGTCCGATGAAGCTTTCTTT
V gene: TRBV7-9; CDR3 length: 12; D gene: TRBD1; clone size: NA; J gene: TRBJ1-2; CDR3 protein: CASSSDRGHDTF; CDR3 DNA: TGTGCCAGCAGCTCGGACAGGGGGCATGACACCTTC
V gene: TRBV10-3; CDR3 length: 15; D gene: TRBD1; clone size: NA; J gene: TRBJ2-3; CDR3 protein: CAISDLGTGVDTQYF; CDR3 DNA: TGTGCCATCAGTGACCTCGGGACAGGGGTAGATACGCAGTATTTT
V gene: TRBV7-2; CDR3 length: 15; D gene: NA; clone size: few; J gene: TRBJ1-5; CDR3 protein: CASSSTGGFNQPQHF; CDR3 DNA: TGTGCCAGCAGCTCCACGGGGGGGTTTAATCAGCCCCAGCATTTT
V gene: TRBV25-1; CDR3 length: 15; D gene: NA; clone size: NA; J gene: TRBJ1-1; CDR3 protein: CASSTQSEGNTEAFF; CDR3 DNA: TGTGCCAGCAGTACCCAAAGCGAAGGGAACACTGAAGCTTTCTTT
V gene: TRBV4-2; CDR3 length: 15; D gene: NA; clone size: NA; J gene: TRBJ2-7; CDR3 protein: CASSQSPGLAYEQYF; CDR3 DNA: TGTGCCAGCAGCCAGTCTCCCGGACTGGCCTACGAGCAGTACTTC
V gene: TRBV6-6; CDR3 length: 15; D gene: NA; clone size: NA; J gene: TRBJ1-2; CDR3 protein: CASSYSVGQGQRYTF; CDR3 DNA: TGTGCCAGCAGTTATTCTGTCGGTCAGGGCCAACGCTACACCTTC
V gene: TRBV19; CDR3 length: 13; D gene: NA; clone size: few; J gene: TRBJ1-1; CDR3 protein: CASRETVNTEAFF; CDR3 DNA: TGTGCCAGTAGAGAAACGGTGAACACTGAAGCTTTCTTT
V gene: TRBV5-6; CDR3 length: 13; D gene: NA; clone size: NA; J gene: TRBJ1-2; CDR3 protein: CASSYQEVAGYTF; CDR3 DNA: TGTGCCAGCAGTTACCAAGAGGTAGCTGGCTACACCTTC
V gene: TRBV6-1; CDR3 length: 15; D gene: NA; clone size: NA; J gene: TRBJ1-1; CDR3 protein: CASSEAGITDTEAFF; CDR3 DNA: TGTGCCAGCAGTGAAGCGGGTATAACTGACACTGAAGCTTTCTTT
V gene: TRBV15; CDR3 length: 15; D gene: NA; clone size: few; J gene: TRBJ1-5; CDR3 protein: CATSREQGGNQPQHF; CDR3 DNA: TGTGCCACCAGCAGAGAACAGGGTGGCAATCAGCCCCAGCATTTT
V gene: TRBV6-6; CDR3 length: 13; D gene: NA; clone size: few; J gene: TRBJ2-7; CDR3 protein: CASSYGDKLEQYF; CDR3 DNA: TGTGCCAGCAGTTACGGGGACAAGTTGGAGCAGTACTTC
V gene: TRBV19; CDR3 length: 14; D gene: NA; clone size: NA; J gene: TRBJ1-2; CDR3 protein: CASSIGDGYYGYTF; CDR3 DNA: TGTGCCAGTAGTATAGGGGATGGGTACTATGGCTACACCTTC
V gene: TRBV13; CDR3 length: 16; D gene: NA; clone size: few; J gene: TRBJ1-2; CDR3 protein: CASSPPTGEANYGYTF; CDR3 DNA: TGTGCCAGCAGCCCTCCTACAGGTGAGGCTAACTATGGCTACACCTTC
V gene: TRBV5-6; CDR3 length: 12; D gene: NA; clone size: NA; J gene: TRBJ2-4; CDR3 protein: CASSSMGGFQYF; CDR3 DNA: TGTGCCAGCAGCTCCATGGGGGGTTTTCAGTACTTC
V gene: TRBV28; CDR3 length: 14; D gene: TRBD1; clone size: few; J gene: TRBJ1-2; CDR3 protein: CASRNNRGRYGYTF; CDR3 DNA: TGTGCCAGCAGAAATAACAGGGGGAGATATGGCTACACCTTC
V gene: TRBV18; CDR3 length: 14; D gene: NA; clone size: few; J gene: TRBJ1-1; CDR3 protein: CASSSAFANTEAFF; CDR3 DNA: TGTGCCAGCTCCTCGGCATTTGCTAACACTGAAGCTTTCTTT
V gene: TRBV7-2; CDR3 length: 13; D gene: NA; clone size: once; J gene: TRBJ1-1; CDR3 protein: CASSLGTNTEAFF; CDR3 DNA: TGTGCCAGCAGCTTAGGTACGAACACTGAAGCTTTCTTT
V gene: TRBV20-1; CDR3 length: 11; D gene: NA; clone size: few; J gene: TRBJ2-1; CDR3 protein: CSAWRSNEQFF; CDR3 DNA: TGCAGTGCTTGGCGTAGCAATGAGCAGTTCTTC
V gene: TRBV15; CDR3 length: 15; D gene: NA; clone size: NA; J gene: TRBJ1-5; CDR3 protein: CATSRDPGAAQPQHF; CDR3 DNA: TGTGCCACCAGCAGAGATCCGGGGGCGGCTCAGCCCCAGCATTTT
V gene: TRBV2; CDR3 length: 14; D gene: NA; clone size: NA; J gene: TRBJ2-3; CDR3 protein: CASRVRGTGDTQYF; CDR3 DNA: TGTGCCAGCAGGGTTAGAGGGACTGGGGATACGCAGTATTTT
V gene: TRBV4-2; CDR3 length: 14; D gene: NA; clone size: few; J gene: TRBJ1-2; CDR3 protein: CASSQDRNYRGYTF; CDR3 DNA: TGTGCCAGCAGCCAAGATCGCAACTATAGAGGCTACACCTTC
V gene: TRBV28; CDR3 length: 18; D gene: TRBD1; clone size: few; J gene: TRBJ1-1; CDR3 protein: CASSSRPGTGGMNTEAFF; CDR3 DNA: TGTGCCAGCAGCTCTAGACCTGGGACAGGGGGGATGAACACTGAAGCTTTCTTT
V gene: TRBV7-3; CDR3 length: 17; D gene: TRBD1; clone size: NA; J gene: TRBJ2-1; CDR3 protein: CASSLRVAGTGGNEQFF; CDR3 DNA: TGTGCCAGCAGCTTAAGGGTGGCCGGGACAGGGGGGAATGAGCAGTTCTTC
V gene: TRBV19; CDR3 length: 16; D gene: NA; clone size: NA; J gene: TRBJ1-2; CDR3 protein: CASSFGRTGGNYGYTF; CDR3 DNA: TGTGCCAGTAGCTTCGGACGGACCGGAGGTAACTATGGCTACACCTTC